The 9 T cell receptor beta chains below were found in one sample sequenced in a study of blood T cell repertoires in COVID-19. TCRdb keeps only in-frame clones here, not all; method: immunoSEQ multiplex PCR. The sample lists 70,000 to 95,000 clones; about 90% were seen once. Sequencing was carried out using peripheral blood. The origin of the receptors is a woman aged 50 to 60 in a cohort sampled during active COVID-19.

This chain links TRBV5-4 with TRBJ2-7; 8 bases map to TRBD1. Germline trimming cut 3 bases from V and 3 bases from J; bases unmatched to any gene: 5. The CDR3 is 14 residues long. Germline CDR1 reads SGHNT; CDR2 reads YYREEE (reference sequence). CDR3 loop: CASSSGQAFYEQYF. Here the CDR3 DNA reads TGTGCCAGCAGCTCGGGACAGGCCTTCTACGAGCAGTACTTC.

V usage is TRBV11-2 and J usage is TRBJ1-2; TRBD1 matches at 7 bases. This CDR3 has 14 amino acids. Germline assignment: CDR1 SGHAT and CDR2 FQNNGV. With V trimmed by 6 bases and J by 8 bases, 12 bases remained unmatched. CDR3 in amino acids: CASRPQGIGNGYTF. The DNA of the CDR3 is TGTGCCAGCAGACCACAGGGGATAGGGAACGGCTACACCTTC.

The chain recombines TRBV5-8 with TRBJ2-1, with 8 positions matching TRBD1. V was pared by 5 bases and J by 6 bases, with 13 bases of the junction left unmatched. Looked up from germline, CDR1 is SGHTS and CDR2 is YDEGEE. This CDR3 contains 16 residues. CDR3 in amino acids: CASSFQTGGERNEQFF. CDR3 coding DNA: TGTGCCAGCAGTTTCCAAACAGGGGGAGAGCGCAATGAGCAGTTCTTC.

The chain recombines TRBV7-7 with TRBJ2-7, with D perhaps TRBD2 (6 bases). Germline loops: CDR1 SSHAT, CDR2 FNYEAQ (reference sequence). The CDR3 has 13 amino acids. In DNA form, the CDR3 reads TGTGCTAGCGGCCCGGCGGGGTCCTACGAGCAGTACTTC. Its protein is CASGPAGSYEQYF.

There are a few counts of this clone. The same CDR3 is also encoded by other DNA sequences in this sample. The chain links TRBV4-1 to TRBJ2-7, with D possibly being TRBD1 (5 bases). The germline CDR1 and CDR2 sequences are MGHRA and YSYEKL. Trimming shortened V by 1 base and J by 3 bases, and 7 bases separated the two germline ends. The CDR3 runs to 13 residues. The CDR3 DNA reads TGCGCCAGCAGCCAAGGGGGCCACTACGAGCAGTACTTC. Residues: CASSQGGHYEQYF.

The V gene is TRBV27, the J gene TRBJ2-2, with TRBD1 as a possible D gene (5 bases). Germline V gives CDR1 MNHEY, CDR2 SMNVEV (reference sequence). The CDR3 sequence is 15 residues long. V lost 3 bases to trimming and J lost 3 bases, with 11 bases between them. CDR3 amino acids: CASSFQGRHTGELFF. The CDR3 coding sequence is TGTGCCAGCAGTTTTCAGGGCAGACACACCGGGGAGCTGTTTTTT.

J is TRBJ2-1 and V is TRBV28, with a weak D call TRBD2 (6 bases). Trimming cost V 6 bases and J 4 bases, with 13 bases left between them. Germline V gene sequence: CDR1 MDHEN, CDR2 SYDVKM. This CDR3 contains 14 residues. In DNA form, the CDR3 reads TGTGCCAGCAGGTCCGGGACTTTATACAATGAGCAGTTCTTC. The encoded protein is CASRSGTLYNEQFF.

This clone came up a few times. This chain uses TRBV6-5 with TRBJ1-2; D is perhaps TRBD1 (5 bases). Germline V gene sequence: CDR1 MNHEY, CDR2 SVGAGI. This CDR3 has 14 residues. Trimming removed 2 bases at V and 7 bases at J, with 14 bases between. The CDR3: CASSYLPGGVGYTF. The CDR3 DNA reads TGTGCCAGCAGTTACCTTCCGGGGGGAGTTGGCTACACCTTC.

V usage is TRBV27 and J usage is TRBJ2-1; 10 nucleotides line up with TRBD2. CDR3 length: 14 amino acids. Looked up from germline, CDR1 is MNHEY and CDR2 is SMNVEV (reference sequence). The V and J ends lost 2 bases and 10 bases, in that order; junction bases with no gene match: 5. The CDR3 DNA is TGTGCCAGCAGTTTAGGTCTAGCGGGAGACGAGCAGTTCTTC. Translated: CASSLGLAGDEQFF.